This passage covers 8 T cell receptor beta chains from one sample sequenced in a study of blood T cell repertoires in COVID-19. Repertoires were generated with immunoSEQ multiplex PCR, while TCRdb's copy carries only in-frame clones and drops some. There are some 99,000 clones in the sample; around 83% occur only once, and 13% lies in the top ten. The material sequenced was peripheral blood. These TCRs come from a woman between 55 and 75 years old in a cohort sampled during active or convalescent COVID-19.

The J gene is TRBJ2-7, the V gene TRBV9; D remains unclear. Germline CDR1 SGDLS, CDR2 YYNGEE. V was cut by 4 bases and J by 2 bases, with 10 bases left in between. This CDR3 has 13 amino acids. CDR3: CASSPSHTYEQYF. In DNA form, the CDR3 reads TGTGCCAGCAGCCCATCACATACCTACGAGCAGTACTTC.

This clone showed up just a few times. Here the CDR3 DNA reads TGTGCCAGCAGTCGCGAACGAGGCCTACAGGGGAGAATTGAAAAACTGTTTTTT. This translates into CASSRERGLQGRIEKLFF. The J gene is TRBJ1-4, the V gene TRBV6-6; 7 bases are shared with TRBD1. V shed 5 bases and J 7 bases; nucleotides not matched to a gene: 19. The length of the CDR3 is 18 residues. Germline CDR1 reads MNHNY; CDR2 reads SVGAGI (reference sequence).

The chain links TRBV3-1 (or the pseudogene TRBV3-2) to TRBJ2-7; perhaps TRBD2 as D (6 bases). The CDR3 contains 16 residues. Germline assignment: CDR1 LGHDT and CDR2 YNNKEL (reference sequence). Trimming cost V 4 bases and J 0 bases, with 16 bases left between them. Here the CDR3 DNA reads TGTGCCAGCAGCCCGGCGGGATCTAGGAGCTCCTACGAGCAGTACTTC. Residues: CASSPAGSRSSYEQYF.

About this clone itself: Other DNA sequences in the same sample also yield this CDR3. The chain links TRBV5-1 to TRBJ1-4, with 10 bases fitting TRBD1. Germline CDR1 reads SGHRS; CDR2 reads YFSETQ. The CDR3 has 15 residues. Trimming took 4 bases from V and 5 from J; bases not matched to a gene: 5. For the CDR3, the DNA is TGCGCCAGCAGCCCGGGACAGGGGCGGAATGAAAAACTGTTTTTT. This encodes CASSPGQGRNEKLFF.

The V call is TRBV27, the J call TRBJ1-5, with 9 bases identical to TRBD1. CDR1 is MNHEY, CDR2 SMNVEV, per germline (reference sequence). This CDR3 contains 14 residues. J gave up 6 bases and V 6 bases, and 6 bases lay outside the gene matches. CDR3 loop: CASSLGQGSQPQHF. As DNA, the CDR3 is TGTGCCAGCAGCTTGGGACAGGGAAGTCAGCCCCAGCATTTT.

CDR3 region: CASKEGLGHSGYF. The CDR3 nucleotides are TGCGCCAGCAAGGAAGGACTAGGGCACTCGGGGTACTTC. The chain is built from TRBV5-1 and TRBJ2-7; 7 bases are a match to TRBD2. The V gene end was trimmed by 6 bases and the J gene end by 12 bases; junction bases not matched to a gene: 15. The CDR3 covers 13 residues. Germline V gene data show CDR1 as SGHRS and CDR2 as YFSETQ.

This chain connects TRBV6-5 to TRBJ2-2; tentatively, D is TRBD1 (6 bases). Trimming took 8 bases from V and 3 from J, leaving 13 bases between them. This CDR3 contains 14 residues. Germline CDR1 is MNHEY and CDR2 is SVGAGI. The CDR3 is CASSSGQHTGELFF. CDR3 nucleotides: TGTGCCAGCTCCTCGGGACAACACACCGGGGAGCTGTTTTTT.

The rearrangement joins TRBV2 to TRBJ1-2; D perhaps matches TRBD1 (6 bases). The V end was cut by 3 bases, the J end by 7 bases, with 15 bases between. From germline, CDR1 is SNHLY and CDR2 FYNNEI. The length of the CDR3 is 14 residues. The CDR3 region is CASSDDRSYVGYTF. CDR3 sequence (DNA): TGTGCCAGCAGTGATGACAGGTCTTATGTTGGCTACACCTTC.